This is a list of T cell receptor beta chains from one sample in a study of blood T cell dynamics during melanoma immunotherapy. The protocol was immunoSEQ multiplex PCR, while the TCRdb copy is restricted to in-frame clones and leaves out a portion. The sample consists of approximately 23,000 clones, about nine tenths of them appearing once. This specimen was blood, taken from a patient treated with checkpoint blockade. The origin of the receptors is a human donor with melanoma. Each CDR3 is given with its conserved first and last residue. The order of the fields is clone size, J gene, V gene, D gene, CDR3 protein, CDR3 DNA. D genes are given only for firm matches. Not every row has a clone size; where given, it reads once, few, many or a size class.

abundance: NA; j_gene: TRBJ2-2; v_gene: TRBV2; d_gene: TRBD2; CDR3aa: CASSEGLAPGTGELFF; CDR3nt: TGTGCCAGCAGCGAGGGACTAGCTCCCGGCACCGGGGAGCTGTTTTTT
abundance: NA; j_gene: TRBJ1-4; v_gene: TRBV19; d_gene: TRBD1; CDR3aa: CASSTPRTGGVRKLFF; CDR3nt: TGTGCCAGTAGTACCCCCCGGACAGGAGGGGTGCGAAAACTGTTTTTT
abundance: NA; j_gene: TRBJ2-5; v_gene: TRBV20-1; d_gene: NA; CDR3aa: CSASFRRAQYF; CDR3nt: TGCAGTGCTAGTTTCCGACGGGCCCAGTACTTC
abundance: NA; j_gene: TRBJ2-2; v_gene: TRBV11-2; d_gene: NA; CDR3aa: CASSLEGSMNGELFF; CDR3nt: TGTGCCAGCAGCTTAGAGGGTAGCATGAACGGGGAGCTGTTTTTT
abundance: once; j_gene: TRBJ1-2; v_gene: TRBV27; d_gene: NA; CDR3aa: CASSFIGSYGYTF; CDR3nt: TGTGCCAGCAGTTTTATAGGGTCCTATGGCTACACCTTC
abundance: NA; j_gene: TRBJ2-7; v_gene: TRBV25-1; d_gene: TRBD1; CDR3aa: CASSGLGQGASYEQYF; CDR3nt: TGTGCCAGCAGTGGGCTTGGGCAGGGGGCTTCCTACGAGCAGTACTTC
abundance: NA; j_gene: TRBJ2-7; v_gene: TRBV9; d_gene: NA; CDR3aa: CASSVAGKGYEQYF; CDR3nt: TGTGCCAGCAGCGTCGCGGGAAAGGGCTACGAGCAGTACTTC
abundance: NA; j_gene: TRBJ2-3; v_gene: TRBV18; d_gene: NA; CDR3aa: CASSETPTSGYTDTQYF; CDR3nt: TGTGCCAGCTCCGAGACCCCGACAAGCGGCTACACAGATACGCAGTATTTT
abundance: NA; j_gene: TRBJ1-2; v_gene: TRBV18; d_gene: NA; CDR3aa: CASSPLRAGDGYTF; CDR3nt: TGTGCCAGCTCACCACTCCGGGCAGGGGATGGCTACACCTTC
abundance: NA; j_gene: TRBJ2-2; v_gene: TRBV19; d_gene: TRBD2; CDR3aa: CASSTSPLAGGTGELFF; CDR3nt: TGTGCCAGTAGTACCTCCCCACTAGCGGGGGGCACCGGGGAGCTGTTTTTT
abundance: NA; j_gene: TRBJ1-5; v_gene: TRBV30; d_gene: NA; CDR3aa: CAWSNRPNQPQHF; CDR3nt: TGTGCCTGGAGTAACAGGCCCAATCAGCCCCAGCATTTT
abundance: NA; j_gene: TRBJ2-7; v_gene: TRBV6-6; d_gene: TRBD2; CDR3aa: CASRSSGRAWEQYF; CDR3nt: TGTGCCAGCAGGTCTAGCGGGAGGGCCTGGGAGCAGTACTTC
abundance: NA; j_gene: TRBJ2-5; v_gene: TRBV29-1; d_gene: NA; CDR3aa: CSGGRTVGETQYF; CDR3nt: TGCAGCGGGGGCCGGACAGTGGGCGAGACCCAGTACTTC
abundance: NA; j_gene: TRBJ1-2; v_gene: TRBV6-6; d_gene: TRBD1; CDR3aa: CASRGRQGVGGYTF; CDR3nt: TGTGCCAGCAGGGGTCGACAGGGTGTGGGTGGCTACACCTTC
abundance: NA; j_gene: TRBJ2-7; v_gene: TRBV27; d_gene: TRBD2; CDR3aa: CASSALAGGVYEQYF; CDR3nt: TGTGCCAGCAGTGCATTAGCGGGAGGGGTCTACGAGCAGTACTTC
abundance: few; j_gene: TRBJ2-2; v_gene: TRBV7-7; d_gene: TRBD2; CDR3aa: CASSLGTSGRAPTGELFF; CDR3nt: TGTGCCAGCAGCCTGGGGACTAGCGGGAGGGCCCCCACCGGGGAGCTGTTTTTT
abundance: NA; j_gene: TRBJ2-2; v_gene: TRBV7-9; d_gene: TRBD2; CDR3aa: CASSLGLAEITGELFF; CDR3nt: TGTGCCAGCAGCTTAGGGCTAGCGGAGATCACCGGGGAGCTGTTTTTT
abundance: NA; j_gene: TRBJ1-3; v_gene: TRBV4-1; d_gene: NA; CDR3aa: CASSQNRGNTIYF; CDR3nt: TGCGCCAGCAGCCAAAATCGTGGAAACACCATATATTTT
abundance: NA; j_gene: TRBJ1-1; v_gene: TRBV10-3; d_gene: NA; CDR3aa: CAISGSGRNTEAFF; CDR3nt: TGTGCCATCAGTGGATCAGGAAGGAACACTGAAGCTTTCTTT
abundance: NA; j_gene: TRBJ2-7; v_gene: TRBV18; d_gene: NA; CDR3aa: CASSPGSEQYF; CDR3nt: TGTGCCAGCTCACCAGGCTCCGAGCAGTACTTC
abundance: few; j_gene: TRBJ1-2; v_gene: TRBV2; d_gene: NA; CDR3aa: CASSSGYGYTF; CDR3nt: TGTGCCAGCAGCAGCGGCTATGGCTACACCTTC
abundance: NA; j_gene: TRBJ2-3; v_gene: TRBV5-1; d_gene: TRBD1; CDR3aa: CASSLQGSTDTQYF; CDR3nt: TGCGCCAGCAGCTTACAGGGGAGCACAGATACGCAGTATTTT
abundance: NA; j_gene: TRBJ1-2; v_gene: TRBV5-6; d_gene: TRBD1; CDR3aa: CASSATGANYGYTF; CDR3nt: TGTGCCAGCAGCGCGACAGGGGCCAACTATGGCTACACCTTC
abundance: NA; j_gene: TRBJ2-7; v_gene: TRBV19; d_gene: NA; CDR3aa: CASSTLQGTEQYF; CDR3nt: TGTGCCAGTAGTACCCTACAGGGAACCGAGCAGTACTTC
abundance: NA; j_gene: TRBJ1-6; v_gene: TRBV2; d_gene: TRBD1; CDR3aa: CASRVDRGVSPLHF; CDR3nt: TGTGCCAGCAGAGTGGACAGGGGGGTTTCACCCCTCCACTTT
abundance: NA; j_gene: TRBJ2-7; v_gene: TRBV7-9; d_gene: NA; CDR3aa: CASRSRGENEQYF; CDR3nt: TGTGCCAGCAGGTCGAGGGGGGAAAACGAGCAGTACTTC
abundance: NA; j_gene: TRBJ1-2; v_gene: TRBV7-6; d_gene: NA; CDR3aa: CASSLVAEINYGYTF; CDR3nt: TGTGCCAGCAGCTTAGTGGCGGAGATTAACTATGGCTACACCTTC
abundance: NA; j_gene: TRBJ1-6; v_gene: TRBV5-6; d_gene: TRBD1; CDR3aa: CASSLIGGQANSPLHF; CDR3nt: TGTGCCAGCAGCTTAATTGGGGGACAGGCCAATTCACCCCTCCACTTT
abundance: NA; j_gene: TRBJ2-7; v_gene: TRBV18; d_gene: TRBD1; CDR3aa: CASSRGTGVEEQYF; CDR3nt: TGTGCCAGCTCACGCGGGACAGGGGTGGAAGAGCAGTACTTC
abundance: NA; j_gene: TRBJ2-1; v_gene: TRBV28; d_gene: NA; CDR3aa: CASSLGGEGYNEQFF; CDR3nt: TGTGCCAGCAGTTTAGGAGGGGAAGGCTACAATGAGCAGTTCTTC
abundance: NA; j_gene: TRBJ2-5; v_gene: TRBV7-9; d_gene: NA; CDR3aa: CASSLSNVETQYF; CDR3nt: TGTGCCAGCAGCTTAAGTAACGTGGAGACCCAGTACTTC
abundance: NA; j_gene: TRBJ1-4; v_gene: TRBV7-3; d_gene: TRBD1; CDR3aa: CASSLTGTANEKLFF; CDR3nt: TGTGCCAGCAGCTTAACCGGGACAGCTAATGAAAAACTGTTTTTT
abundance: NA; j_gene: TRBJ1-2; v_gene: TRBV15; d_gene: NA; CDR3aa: CATSRGGVVIGGYTF; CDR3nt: TGTGCCACCAGCAGAGGGGGGGTCGTCATCGGTGGCTACACCTTC
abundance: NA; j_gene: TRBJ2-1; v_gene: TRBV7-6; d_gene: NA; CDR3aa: CASSISLANNNEQFF; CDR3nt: TGTGCCAGCAGCATCTCTCTAGCTAACAACAATGAGCAGTTCTTC
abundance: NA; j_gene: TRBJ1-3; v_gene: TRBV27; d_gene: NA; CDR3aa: CASSFRGTGNTIYF; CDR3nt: TGTGCCAGCAGTTTCCGGGGGACTGGAAACACCATATATTTT
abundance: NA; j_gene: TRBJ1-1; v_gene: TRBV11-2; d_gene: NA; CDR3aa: CASSKQRVSEAFF; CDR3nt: TGTGCCAGCAGCAAGCAGAGGGTATCTGAAGCTTTCTTT
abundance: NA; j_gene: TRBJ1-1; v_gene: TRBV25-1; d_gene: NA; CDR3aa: CASQPSGLPFEAFF; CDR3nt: TGTGCCAGTCAACCCTCGGGACTCCCCTTTGAAGCTTTCTTT
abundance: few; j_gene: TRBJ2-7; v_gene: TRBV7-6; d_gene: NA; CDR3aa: CASSLGLGSYEQYF; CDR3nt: TGTGCCAGCAGCTTAGGTCTGGGGTCCTACGAGCAGTACTTC
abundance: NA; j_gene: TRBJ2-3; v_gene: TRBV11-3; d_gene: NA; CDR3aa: CASNPSGAEDTQYF; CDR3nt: TGTGCCAGCAACCCGTCAGGGGCGGAAGATACGCAGTATTTT
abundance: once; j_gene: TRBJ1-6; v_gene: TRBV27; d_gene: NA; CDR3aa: CASRHSVNNSPLHF; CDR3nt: TGTGCCAGCAGACACAGTGTGAATAATTCACCCCTCCACTTT
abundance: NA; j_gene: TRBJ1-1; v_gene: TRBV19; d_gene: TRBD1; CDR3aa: CASSIGARQGTIQTEAFF; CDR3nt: TGTGCCAGTAGTATAGGGGCCAGACAGGGGACCATTCAAACTGAAGCTTTCTTT
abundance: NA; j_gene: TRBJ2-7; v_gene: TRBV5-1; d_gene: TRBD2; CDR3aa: CASSEGLAREQYF; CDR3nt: TGCGCCAGCAGCGAAGGACTAGCACGCGAGCAGTACTTC
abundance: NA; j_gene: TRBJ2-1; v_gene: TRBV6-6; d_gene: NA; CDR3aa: CASSSSVLGNEQFF; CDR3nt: TGTGCCAGCAGTTCCTCGGTACTCGGCAATGAGCAGTTCTTC
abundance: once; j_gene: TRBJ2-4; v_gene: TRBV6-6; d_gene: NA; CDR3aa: CASTADEGKNIQYF; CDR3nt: TGTGCCAGCACCGCGGATGAGGGCAAAAACATTCAGTACTTC
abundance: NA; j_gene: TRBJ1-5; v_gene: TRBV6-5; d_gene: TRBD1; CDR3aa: CASGRQGGDQPQHF; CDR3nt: TGTGCCAGCGGTCGACAGGGGGGTGATCAGCCCCAGCATTTT
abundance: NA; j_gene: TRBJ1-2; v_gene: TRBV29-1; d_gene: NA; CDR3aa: CSVEDWTANYGYTF; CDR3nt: TGCAGCGTTGAAGATTGGACAGCTAACTATGGCTACACCTTC
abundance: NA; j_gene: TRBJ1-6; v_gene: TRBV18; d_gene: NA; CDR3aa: CASSGSNRVNSPLHF; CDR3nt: TGTGCCAGCTCAGGGAGCAACAGGGTGAATTCACCCCTCCACTTT
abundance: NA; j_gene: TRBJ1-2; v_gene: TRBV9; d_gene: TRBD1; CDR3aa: CASSVGWDRGHHYGYTF; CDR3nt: TGTGCCAGCAGCGTAGGATGGGACAGGGGACATCACTATGGCTACACCTTC
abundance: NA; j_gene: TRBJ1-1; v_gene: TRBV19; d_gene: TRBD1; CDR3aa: CASSQGGDRGLAFF; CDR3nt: TGTGCCAGTAGTCAGGGAGGGGACAGGGGTTTAGCTTTCTTT
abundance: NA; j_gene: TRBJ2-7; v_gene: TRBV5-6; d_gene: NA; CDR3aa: CASSLTGRYEQYF; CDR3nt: TGTGCCAGCAGCCTTACAGGGAGGTACGAGCAGTACTTC
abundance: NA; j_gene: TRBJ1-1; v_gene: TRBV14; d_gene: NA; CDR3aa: CASSHPGWRRLGTEAFF; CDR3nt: TGTGCCAGCAGCCACCCGGGGTGGCGGCGGTTGGGCACTGAAGCTTTCTTT
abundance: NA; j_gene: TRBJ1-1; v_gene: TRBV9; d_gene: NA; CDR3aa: CASSAPVLRGFGTEAFF; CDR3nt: TGTGCCAGCAGCGCACCGGTCCTTAGGGGTTTTGGCACTGAAGCTTTCTTT
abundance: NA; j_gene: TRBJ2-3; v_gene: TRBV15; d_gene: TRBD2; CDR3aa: CATSKRLADTDTQYF; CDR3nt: TGTGCCACCAGCAAAAGACTAGCGGACACAGATACGCAGTATTTT
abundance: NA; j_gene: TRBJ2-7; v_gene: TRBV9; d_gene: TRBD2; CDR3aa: CASSARTSGSRYEQYF; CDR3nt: TGTGCCAGCAGCGCCCGGACTAGCGGGAGTCGATACGAGCAGTACTTC
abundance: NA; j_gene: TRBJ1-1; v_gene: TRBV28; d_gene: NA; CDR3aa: CASGKPRRGTEAFF; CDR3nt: TGTGCCAGCGGGAAACCCCGAAGGGGCACTGAAGCTTTCTTT
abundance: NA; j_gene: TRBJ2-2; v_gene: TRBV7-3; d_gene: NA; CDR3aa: CASGDIGGPNTGELFF; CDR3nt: TGTGCCAGCGGGGACATCGGGGGCCCAAACACCGGGGAGCTGTTTTTT
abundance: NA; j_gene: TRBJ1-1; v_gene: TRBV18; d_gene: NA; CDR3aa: CASSISGQSNTEAFF; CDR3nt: TGTGCCAGCTCAATCTCCGGCCAGTCGAACACTGAAGCTTTCTTT